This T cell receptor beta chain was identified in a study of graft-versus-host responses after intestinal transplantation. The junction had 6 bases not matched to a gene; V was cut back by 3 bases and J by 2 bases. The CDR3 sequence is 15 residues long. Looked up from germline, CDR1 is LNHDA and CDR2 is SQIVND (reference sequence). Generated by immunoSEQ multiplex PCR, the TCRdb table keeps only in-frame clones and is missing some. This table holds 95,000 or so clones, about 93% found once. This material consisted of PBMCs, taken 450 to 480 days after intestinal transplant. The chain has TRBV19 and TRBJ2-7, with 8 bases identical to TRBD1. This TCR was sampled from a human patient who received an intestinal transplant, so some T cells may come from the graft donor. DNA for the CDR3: TGTGCCAGTAGTATCCCTGGACAGGGTGCCTACGAGCAGTACTTC. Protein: CASSIPGQGAYEQYF.